The clone carrying this T cell receptor (beta chain) has only a few counts. This specimen comes from a study of blood T cell repertoires in COVID-19. The CDR3 has 17 residues. V was clipped by 4 bases and J by 4 bases; unmatched bases: 5. CDR1 is WNHNN and CDR2 is SYGVQD in the germline V gene (reference sequence). Sequencing was performed with immunoSEQ multiplex PCR; in TCRdb, only in-frame clones are kept and a portion is missing. The data hold about 210,000 clones, with around 82% observed a single time. The source material was peripheral blood. The chain has TRBV10-1 and TRBJ2-2; 14 bases line up with TRBD2. The receptor comes from a woman in her 50s with acute or convalescent COVID-19. CDR3 DNA: TGCGCCAGCAGTGGTGGGACTAGCGGGAGAGGCACCGGGGAGCTGTTTTTT. Protein product: CASSGGTSGRGTGELFF.